Listed below are T cell receptor beta chains from one sample, sequenced in a study of blood T cells in healthy people across ages. In TCRdb, the 5' RACE reads were re-called with MiXCR into one record per CDR3 protein. The sample has fewer than 800,000 distinct CDR3 sequences, roughly 21% seen once. Sequenced: blood. Source of these receptors: a man between 70 and 80 years old in good health. Both conserved end residues are part of each CDR3. The D gene is left open where the match is weak. A row's size may be missing; if present it is once, few, many or a size class.

TRBD1,TRBJ2-7,NA,TRBV25-1,TGTGCCAGCAGTGAGGTTGGACAGGGGGCCTACGAGCAGTACTTC,CASSEVGQGAYEQYF
NA,TRBJ1-4,NA,TRBV28,TGTGCCAGCAGCAACACTCGTCAGCGGCCAGGAATGTTTTTT,CASSNTRQRPGMFF
NA,TRBJ2-5,NA,TRBV14,TGTGCCAGCAGCCAAGAGGGGAAGGGAGAGACCCAGTACTTC,CASSQEGKGETQYF
NA,TRBJ1-5,NA,TRBV20-1,TGCAGTGCTAGGAAATACACCCCAACGTATAGCAATCAGCCCCAGCATTTT,CSARKYTPTYSNQPQHF
NA,TRBJ2-7,NA,TRBV6-1,TGTGCCAGCACTGTCGGCCAGAACTACGAGCAGTACTTC,CASTVGQNYEQYF
TRBD2,TRBJ2-7,NA,TRBV6-5,TGTGCCAGCAGCATAATAGCGGGAACCGTCGAGCAGTACTTC,CASSIIAGTVEQYF
TRBD1,TRBJ2-7,NA,TRBV7-9,TGTGCCAGCAGCCAGGGACAGGGGGGTTCGATGGGACAGTACTTC,CASSQGQGGSMGQYF
NA,TRBJ2-4,NA,TRBV18,TGTGCCAGCTCACTAGACACCCTAGACATTCAGTACTTC,CASSLDTLDIQYF
NA,TRBJ1-1,NA,TRBV20-1,TGCAGTGCTAGAGAAGGGCAGGGCAACACTGAAGCTTTCTTT,CSAREGQGNTEAFF
NA,TRBJ2-1,NA,TRBV6-1,TGTGCCAGCAGTGAAGGGACCGGAGGGGTAGATGAGCAGTTCTTC,CASSEGTGGVDEQFF
NA,TRBJ1-1,NA,TRBV12-3/TRBV12-4,TGTGCCAGCAGCCTAACGCAGGGGAACACTGAAGCTTTCTTT,CASSLTQGNTEAFF
TRBD1,TRBJ1-4,few,TRBV7-8,TGTGCCAGCAGCTTAGCGCTGGGGGACAGGGGGACTGAAAAACTGTTTTTT,CASSLALGDRGTEKLFF
TRBD2,TRBJ2-5,NA,TRBV5-1,TGCGCCAGCAGCTTGGGCGGACTAGCGGGAGACGGTGAGACCCAGTACTTC,CASSLGGLAGDGETQYF
NA,TRBJ2-4,many,TRBV3-1,TGTGCCAGCAGCCAAGAGCGACTAGCCAAAAACATTCAGTACTTC,CASSQERLAKNIQYF
NA,TRBJ1-1,NA,TRBV2,TGTGCCAGCAGTGAGGTACACGACACTGAAGCTTTCTTT,CASSEVHDTEAFF
TRBD2,TRBJ2-1,few,TRBV20-1,TGCAGTGCTAATTCCGGGACTAGCGGGAACAATGAGCAGTTCTTC,CSANSGTSGNNEQFF
NA,TRBJ2-6,NA,TRBV5-4,TGTGCCAGCAGCTCAGCGGGCGTACGCTCTGGGGCCAACGTCCTGACTTTC,CASSSAGVRSGANVLTF
NA,TRBJ1-4,NA,TRBV12-3/TRBV12-4,TGTGCCAGCAGTTTAGATGGAGTTAATGAAAAACTGTTTTTT,CASSLDGVNEKLFF
TRBD2,TRBJ2-1,NA,TRBV6-6,TGTGCCAGCAGCAGACTAGCGGGAGAACTCTACAATGAGCAGTTCTTC,CASSRLAGELYNEQFF
TRBD2,TRBJ2-1,many,TRBV29-1,TGCAGCGTTGAAGGGCTAGCGGGAACGTACAATGAGCAGTTCTTC,CSVEGLAGTYNEQFF
TRBD2,TRBJ2-5,once,TRBV2,TGTGCCAGCAGTGAAACTAGCGGGGTAGGAGAGACCCAGTACTTC,CASSETSGVGETQYF
NA,TRBJ2-1,NA,TRBV5-1,TGCGCCAGCAGCTATGCCCTAGCGCCGAACTCCTACAATGAGCAGTTCTTC,CASSYALAPNSYNEQFF
TRBD1,TRBJ1-6,many,TRBV28,TGTGCCAGCAGGCCGGGACAGGGAGGTTCACCCCTCCACTTT,CASRPGQGGSPLHF
NA,TRBJ2-1,NA,TRBV7-9,TGTGCCAGCAGCTCAACCCACAATGAGCAGTTCTTC,CASSSTHNEQFF
NA,TRBJ2-3,NA,TRBV4-3,TGCGCCAGCAGCCAAGACCTCGGTACAGATACGCAGTATTTT,CASSQDLGTDTQYF
NA,TRBJ1-4,many,TRBV20-1,TGCAGTGCTAGTCTGGCCAACAATAATGAAAAACTGTTTTTT,CSASLANNNEKLFF
NA,TRBJ2-3,NA,TRBV2,TGTGCCAGACTCGTGGCGGTAGGTTCAGATACGCAGTATTTT,CARLVAVGSDTQYF
TRBD1,TRBJ1-1,NA,TRBV12-3/TRBV12-4,TGTGCCAGCAGCTTACCAACCGGGACAGGGAACACTGAAGCTTTCTTT,CASSLPTGTGNTEAFF
TRBD1,TRBJ1-1,NA,TRBV29-1,TGCAGCGCAGGGACAGGGTCGGTTTGGGGCACTGAAGCTTTCTTT,CSAGTGSVWGTEAFF
TRBD1,TRBJ1-1,few,TRBV7-9,TGTGCCAGCAGCTTAGACCAGGGGGCTACTGAAGCTTTCTTT,CASSLDQGATEAFF
TRBD1,TRBJ1-5,NA,TRBV7-9,TGTGCCAGCAGCACCGGGACAGGGAATCAGCCCCAGCATTTT,CASSTGTGNQPQHF
NA,TRBJ2-7,few,TRBV20-1,TGCAGTGCTGTGACGACAGGGAGGAACAACGAGCAGTACTTC,CSAVTTGRNNEQYF
NA,TRBJ2-3,few,TRBV4-3,TGCGCCAGCAGCCAAGATGCTGCTACGCCGGATACGCAGTATTTT,CASSQDAATPDTQYF
NA,TRBJ2-5,few,TRBV19,TGTGCCAGTAGTATGGAGTACCAAGAGACCCAGTACTTC,CASSMEYQETQYF
TRBD1,TRBJ2-7,few,TRBV20-1,TGCAGTGCTAGAGAAGGACAGGGGACCTACGAGCAGTACTTC,CSAREGQGTYEQYF
NA,TRBJ2-5,few,TRBV14,TGTGCCAGCAGCCAACCCACAGGGAGGAAAGAGACCCAGTACTTC,CASSQPTGRKETQYF
NA,TRBJ1-4,few,TRBV5-4,TGTGCCAGCAGCCCTGGTTGGGGGTTAGGTGAAAAACTGTTTTTT,CASSPGWGLGEKLFF
NA,TRBJ2-5,NA,TRBV5-1,TGCGCCAGCAGCTCCGACCCGGGCCAGGGGGGAGAGACCCAGTACTTC,CASSSDPGQGGETQYF
NA,TRBJ2-7,NA,TRBV21-1,TGTGCCAGCAGCAAAGAGGGGACCGATGGGATTTCCTACGAGCAGTACTTC,CASSKEGTDGISYEQYF
TRBD2,TRBJ2-7,NA,TRBV7-9,TGTGCCAGCAGCCCTGACGGGACTAGCGGGTTCCACGAGCAGTACTTC,CASSPDGTSGFHEQYF
NA,TRBJ1-4,NA,TRBV4-1,TGCGCCAGCAGCCAAGAGAAAGGTATTGCAACTAATGAAAAACTGTTTTTT,CASSQEKGIATNEKLFF
NA,TRBJ2-7,few,TRBV12-5,TGTGCTAGTGGTTTCTCAACGCTTGGCTACGAGCAGTACTTC,CASGFSTLGYEQYF